Presented here are 32 T cell receptor beta chains from one specimen sequenced in a study of T cell responses to AZD1222 COVID-19 vaccine. Sequencing was performed with immunoSEQ multiplex PCR; in TCRdb, only in-frame clones are kept and a portion is missing. The sample holds under 150,000 clones, 70% to 90% seen once. Sample: peripheral blood, taken on day 0 of AZD1222 vaccination. Source of these receptors: an adult in good health.

This clone occurred many times. The chain employs TRBV27 and TRBJ2-1; TRBD2 matches at 7 bases. Germline assignment: CDR1 MNHEY and CDR2 SMNVEV (reference sequence). V was clipped by 1 base and J by 2 bases; unmatched bases: 5. This CDR3 spans 16 amino acids. The CDR3 is CASSLYSGGPYNEQFF. The DNA of the CDR3 is TGTGCCAGCAGTTTATACTCGGGAGGCCCCTACAATGAGCAGTTCTTC.

The genes are TRBV27 and TRBJ2-5, with 14 positions matching TRBD2. The CDR3 contains 17 residues. V dropped 5 bases and J dropped 5; count of bases not matched to a gene: 10. Germline V CDR1 and CDR2: MNHEY, SMNVEV (reference sequence). The DNA for the CDR3 is TGTGCCAGCAGTAAACCGGGACTAGCGGGAGTGGGGGAGACCCAGTACTTC. Protein product: CASSKPGLAGVGETQYF.

The J gene is TRBJ1-3, the V gene TRBV2; TRBD1 aligns across 7 bases. Losses at the gene ends were 3 bases for V and 10 bases for J; bases not matched to a gene: 12. Germline V gene sequence: CDR1 SNHLY, CDR2 FYNNEI. The CDR3 is made up of 15 amino acids. DNA of the CDR3: TGTGCCAGCAGTGACTACACCCCAGGGGGAGTAACCATATATTTT. Protein product: CASSDYTPGGVTIYF.

The J gene is TRBJ1-1, the V gene TRBV14; D perhaps matches TRBD1 (5 bases). CDR3 length equals 13 residues. V was trimmed by 4 bases and J by 6 bases, leaving 12 bases between them. Germline V lookup: CDR1 SGHDN, CDR2 FVKESK. CDR3 coding DNA: TGTGCCAGCAGCCCCTTGACAGACCCTGAAGCTTTCTTT. Translating gives CASSPLTDPEAFF.

The chain carries TRBV12-5 and TRBJ1-2; D is unresolved. From germline, CDR1 is LGHNT and CDR2 FRNRAP. V lost 1 base and J 8 bases, leaving 8 bases between the germline ends. The length of the CDR3 is 12 residues. The DNA of the CDR3 is TGTGCTAGTGGTTTGGCTGAGGAGGGCTACACCTTC. Its translation is CASGLAEEGYTF.

The CDR3 loop reads CASSLEGTGNYGYTF. The DNA of the CDR3 is TGCGCCAGCAGCTTGGAGGGGACAGGCAACTATGGCTACACCTTC. V and J are TRBV5-1 and TRBJ1-2; the match to TRBD1 covers 8 bases. V shed 0 bases and J 2 bases; nucleotides not matched to a gene: 3. Germline V lookup: CDR1 SGHRS, CDR2 YFSETQ. This CDR3 is 15 amino acids long. The complete variable domain, with remaining parts taken from reference TRBV5-1 and TRBJ1-2, reads KAGVTQTPRYLIKTRGQQVTLSCSPISGHRSVSWYQQTPGQGLQFLFEYFSETQRNKGNFPGRFSGRQFSNSRSEMNVSTLELGDSALYLCASSLEGTGNYGYTFGSGTRLTVV.

This sequence joins TRBV7-2 and TRBJ2-3, with a possible D match to TRBD2 (6 bases). Germline CDR1 and CDR2: SGHTA and FQGNSA. The ends were cut back, 1 base at V and 2 bases at J, with 13 bases in the middle. The CDR3 is made up of 16 amino acids. The CDR3 DNA is TGTGCCAGCAGCTTAGTGGGGACTGTCCTCACAGATACGCAGTATTTT. As protein: CASSLVGTVLTDTQYF.

The chain combines TRBV5-6 with TRBJ1-3, with 8 bases that match TRBD1. The germline V gene has CDR1 SGHDT and CDR2 YYEEEE. The V and J ends lost 1 base and 0 bases, in that order; junction bases with no gene match: 6. CDR3 size: 17 residues. The CDR3 DNA reads as TGTGCCAGCAGCTTGTTCGACAGGGGAGGCTCTGGAAACACCATATATTTT. Amino acid sequence: CASSLFDRGGSGNTIYF.

The chain uses TRBV29-1 and TRBJ1-2, with TRBD1 identical over 9 bases. Germline CDR1 reads SQVTM; CDR2 reads ANQGSEA. V lost 6 bases to trimming and J lost 4 bases; unmatched junction nucleotides: 6. The CDR3 is made up of 13 amino acids. CDR3 protein: CSVGGDRVYGYTF. The CDR3 DNA follows: TGCAGCGTCGGAGGGGACAGGGTCTATGGCTACACCTTC.

The gene calls are TRBV18 and TRBJ1-2, with D perhaps TRBD1 (5 bases). The CDR3 has 16 amino acids. CDR1 is KGHSH and CDR2 is LQKENI in the germline V gene. The V and J ends lost 4 bases and 4 bases respectively, with 19 bases between them. Written as DNA, the CDR3 is TGTGCCAGCTCACTATCGGGATCGCAGGGTGGCTATGGCTACACCTTC. Translated: CASSLSGSQGGYGYTF.

This clone occurred a few times. The chain couples TRBV6-4 to TRBJ2-7, with no clear D. Germline values: CDR1 MRHNA, CDR2 SNTAGT. Trimming left V 6 bases short and J 2 bases short, with 20 bases between. The CDR3 spans 16 residues. The CDR3 coding sequence is TGTGCCAGCAGCCCCCCACCTCCAGTTTACCCCTACGAGCAGTACTTC. Translation: CASSPPPPVYPYEQYF.

The chain carries TRBV11-2 and TRBJ1-1; the D gene is possibly TRBD1 (6 bases). The V gene's germline CDR1 is SGHAT and CDR2 FQNNGV. V shed 5 bases and J shed 6 bases, with 19 bases lying between them. The CDR3 has 15 residues. This CDR3 is CASSLTLGGLSEAFF. The CDR3 DNA is TGTGCCAGCAGCCTAACCTTAGGGGGTCTCTCTGAAGCTTTCTTT.

The rearrangement links TRBV29-1 to TRBJ1-2, with D possibly matching TRBD1 (5 bases). The length of the CDR3 is 12 residues. The V and J ends lost 6 bases and 6 bases respectively, with 14 bases between them. Germline CDR1 reads SQVTM; CDR2 reads ANQGSEA. CDR3 in amino acids: CSVARGLNGYTF. As DNA, the CDR3 is TGCAGCGTGGCGAGGGGACTCAATGGCTACACCTTC.

The sample holds one count of this clone. The chain carries TRBV12-3 or TRBV12-4 and TRBJ1-1; a weak D match, TRBD1 (5 bases). V was shortened by 1 base and J by 6 bases, with 9 bases between the two germline ends. The CDR3 totals 13 residues. The CDR3 loop is CASSLERGSEAFF. The CDR3 DNA reads TGTGCCAGCAGTTTAGAACGGGGGTCTGAAGCTTTCTTT.

This clone was detected a few times. The chain employs TRBV12-5 and TRBJ1-1; 9 positions agree with TRBD1. Trimming at V came to 5 bases and at J to 5 bases, leaving 6 bases not matched to a gene. Germline V lookup: CDR1 LGHNT, CDR2 FRNRAP. The CDR3 covers 14 residues. In DNA, the CDR3 is TGTGCTAGTGGTCTACAGGGGGCTAGGACTGAAGCTTTCTTT. It translates to CASGLQGARTEAFF.

The chain is built from TRBV5-1 and TRBJ1-4, with 10 nucleotides matching TRBD1. V lost 0 bases, J lost 1 base, and 6 bases stayed unmatched. The CDR3 spans 18 residues. CDR1 is SGHRS, CDR2 YFSETQ, per germline. The CDR3: CASSLVPGQGRTNEKLFF. The CDR3 nucleotides are TGCGCCAGCAGCTTGGTACCGGGACAGGGGAGAACTAATGAAAAACTGTTTTTT.

The genes are TRBV6-5 and TRBJ2-7; weak D call: TRBD2 (5 bases). V was shortened by 8 bases and J by 2 bases, with 13 bases between the two germline ends. This CDR3 comprises 13 residues. The germline V gene encodes CDR1 MNHEY and CDR2 SVGAGI. In DNA, the CDR3 is TGTGCCAGCTCAGGACTTGGGCCCTACGAGCAGTACTTC. It translates to CASSGLGPYEQYF.

This sequence joins TRBV4-3 and TRBJ2-1, with a tentative D call TRBD2 (6 bases). The V end was cut by 0 bases, the J end by 2 bases, with 11 bases between. The CDR3 is made up of 16 amino acids. Germline CDR1 and CDR2: LGHNA and YSLEER. CDR3 nucleotide sequence: TGCGCCAGCAGCCAAGAAACGGGAGCAGCCTACAATGAGCAGTTCTTC. This codes for CASSQETGAAYNEQFF.

This chain connects TRBV4-3 to TRBJ1-1; no clear D gene. With 0 bases removed from V and 7 bases from J, the gap between germline ends came to 18 bases. CDR3 length equals 16 residues. Looked up from germline, CDR1 is LGHNA and CDR2 is YSLEER. The CDR3 DNA is TGCGCCAGCAGCCAAGATGGTATGGGCGGGGTTGGTGAAGCTTTCTTT. This encodes CASSQDGMGGVGEAFF.

The sample holds a few counts of this clone. The rearrangement links TRBV12-3 or TRBV12-4 to TRBJ2-7; 8 bases are a match to TRBD1. CDR3 length: 12 amino acids. V trimming: 8 bases; J trimming: 2 bases; junction bases outside the gene matches: 2. CDR3 nucleotide sequence: TGTGCCAGCGGACAGGGACCCTACGAGCAGTACTTC. Translated: CASGQGPYEQYF.

The V gene is TRBV18, the J gene TRBJ1-2, with 7 nucleotides matching TRBD1. CDR1 KGHSH and CDR2 LQKENI come from the germline V gene. The V and J ends lost 1 base and 6 bases, in that order; junction bases with no gene match: 2. CDR3 length: 13 amino acids. CDR3 loop: CASSPRQGDGYTF. CDR3 nucleotide sequence: TGTGCCAGCTCACCACGACAGGGCGATGGCTACACCTTC.

The chain has TRBV6-1 and TRBJ2-7; D is perhaps TRBD1 or TRBD2 (5 bases each). The CDR3 runs 16 residues. The germline V gene encodes CDR1 MNHNS and CDR2 SASEGT. The V end was cut by 4 bases, the J end by 4 bases, with 20 bases between. The CDR3 region has the DNA TGTGCCAGCAGTGGTCGGGACGGCTCCTTTTTTTACGAGCAGTACTTC. The encoded protein is CASSGRDGSFFYEQYF.

The chain is built from TRBV7-3 and TRBJ1-1, with D unresolved. Trimming took off 3 bases at V and 1 base at J, with 9 bases between the two ends. There are 14 residues in the CDR3. Germline V gene data show CDR1 as SGHTA and CDR2 as FQGTGA. CDR3 nucleotides: TGTGCCAGCAGCTTGGGCGCCTCGAACACTGAAGCTTTCTTT. Translating it yields CASSLGASNTEAFF.

The chain is built from TRBV7-3 and TRBJ1-1; 9 positions match TRBD1. The CDR3 is 14 residues long. Unmatched junction bases numbered 6, after V lost 6 bases and J lost 4 bases. Germline lookup yields CDR1 SGHTA and CDR2 FQGTGA. The CDR3 nucleotides read TGTGCCAGCAGTTTACAGGGGGCCGGCACTGAAGCTTTCTTT. Translated, it gives CASSLQGAGTEAFF.

This clone was counted between two and nine times. The chain combines TRBV5-1 with TRBJ1-1, with 9 bases that match TRBD1. Germline trimming cut 4 bases from V and 2 bases from J; bases unmatched to any gene: 9. This CDR3 comprises 16 residues. Germline V lookup: CDR1 SGHRS, CDR2 YFSETQ. CDR3 in amino acids: CASSPIPGQGNTEAFF. The DNA for the CDR3 is TGCGCCAGCAGCCCGATCCCGGGACAGGGTAACACTGAAGCTTTCTTT.

The V call is TRBV2, the J call TRBJ1-5; weak D call: TRBD1 (5 bases). The ends were cut back, 7 bases at V and 5 bases at J, with 21 bases in the middle. Germline assignment: CDR1 SNHLY and CDR2 FYNNEI. This CDR3 contains 16 residues. For the CDR3, the DNA is TGTGCCAGCACAAGAGAGGGGAGGTCGCTGGATCAGCCCCAGCATTTT. Its translation: CASTREGRSLDQPQHF.

V usage is TRBV6-5 and J usage is TRBJ2-5; no definite D call. Trimming cost V 0 bases and J 4 bases, with 3 bases left between them. CDR1 is MNHEY, CDR2 SVGAGI, per germline. This CDR3 contains 12 residues. CDR3 nucleotide sequence: TGTGCCAGCAGTTACTCGACAGAGACCCAGTACTTC. Translated: CASSYSTETQYF.

As for this clone: Other nucleotide sequences from this sample produce the same CDR3. The V and J genes are TRBV7-3 and TRBJ1-1; D ambiguous. Germline values: CDR1 SGHTA, CDR2 FQGTGA. This CDR3 has 12 amino acids. V was pared by 5 bases and J by 5 bases, with 9 bases between. CDR3 sequence: CASSPGGTEAFF. The CDR3 DNA reads as TGTGCCAGCAGCCCCGGAGGTACTGAAGCTTTCTTT.

The rearrangement joins TRBV3-1 (or the pseudogene TRBV3-2) to TRBJ1-1; TRBD1 matches at 9 bases. Germline-derived CDR1 and CDR2 are LGHDT and YNNKEL (reference sequence). Trimming cost V 6 bases and J 1 base; bases outside gene matches: 3. This CDR3 comprises 14 residues. CDR3 region: CASRQGAGNTEAFF. DNA of the CDR3: TGTGCCAGCAGACAGGGGGCCGGGAACACTGAAGCTTTCTTT.

This clone was recorded once. The rearrangement joins TRBV6-5 to TRBJ2-7, with D possibly being TRBD1 or TRBD2 (5 bases each). CDR1 and CDR2 from the germline V gene are MNHEY and SVGAGI. The V end was cut by 11 bases, the J end by 4 bases, with 21 bases between. The CDR3 sequence is 14 residues long. This CDR3 is CAAVPLEGLYEQYF. The CDR3 coding sequence is TGTGCCGCCGTCCCCCTCGAGGGGTTGTACGAGCAGTACTTC.

The J gene is TRBJ1-2, the V gene TRBV19; 10 bases fit TRBD1. With 6 bases clipped from V and 7 bases from J, the junction kept 11 bases outside the gene matches. CDR1 and CDR2 (germline): LNHDA, SQIVND (reference sequence). The CDR3 sequence is 15 residues long. CDR3 sequence (DNA): TGTGCCAGTAGGGAATTGACAGGGGGCGCCTTTGGCTACACCTTC. As protein: CASRELTGGAFGYTF.

This chain connects TRBV7-3 to TRBJ2-2, with no clear D. Germline V gene sequence: CDR1 SGHTA, CDR2 FQGTGA. The CDR3 is 14 amino acids. With 5 bases removed from V and 5 bases from J, the gap between germline ends came to 12 bases. For the CDR3, the DNA is TGTGCCAGCAGCCCGTTACGGAATACCGGGGAGCTGTTTTTT. Its translation is CASSPLRNTGELFF. Combining the CDR3 with reference TRBV7-3 and TRBJ2-2 gives the whole variable domain GAGVSQTPSNKVTEKGKYVELRCDPISGHTALYWYRQSLGQGPEFLIYFQGTGAADDSGLPNDRFFAVRPEGSVSTLKIQRTERGDSAVYLCASSPLRNTGELFFGEGSRLTVL.